The TCR beta chain described here comes from a study of regulatory and conventional T cells in breast cancer (dated by TCRdb to about 2015). Inclusive of the bounding cysteine and phenylalanine, the CDR3 is 14 residues long. Left in the record is the CDR3 DNA by itself, 42 bases read in frame from the first base. CDR1 is given as SGHTA and CDR2 as FQGTGA, both from the germline V gene. V drops 5 bases and J drops 5 bases, leaving 15 bases in between. As a fraction of the sample, this clonotype is large (0.1 to 1%). Its antigen remains undetermined. No base qualities exist here, and no much larger clone lies one base off it. Library preparation was by PCR. TCRdb lists the instrument as Illumina MiSeq. TCRdb applied fastp at Q25 and MiXCR to the public reads, then kept only in-frame beta chains. Each CDR3 protein appears once, grouped with its most common genes and DNA. In this sample the table shows more than 15,000 distinct CDR3 sequences, about 31% of which occur a single time. The top ten constitute roughly 1.5% of the sample.

The sequence derives from a female donor in good health. The chain couples TRBV7-3 to TRBJ1-1; no D gene can be assigned with confidence. Sample: conventional T cells from blood. DNA sequence: TGTGCCAGCAGCCCCGACGGTAGAAATACTGAAGCTTTCTTT. Its translation reads: CASSPDGRNTEAFF.